Included here is one T cell receptor (beta chain) sequence, with context. This clonotype is termed medium-sized (0.01 to 0.1%). The antigen it recognizes is unknown. The input lacks base qualities; no much larger clone sits a single base away. This sample was sequenced with an Illumina MiSeq. TCRdb ran its own pipeline on the public reads, namely fastp trimming at Q25 and MiXCR clone calling, and kept in-frame beta chains. Each CDR3 protein appears once, grouped with its most common genes and DNA. This sample is represented by about 4,500 distinct CDR3 sequences; 8% to 9.5% of them were singletons. 8% to 9.5% of the sample is in the top ten clones. This specimen comes from a study. The germline V gene encodes CDR1 SGHRS and CDR2 YFSETQ. Trimming takes 2 bases off V and 2 bases off J; junction bases not matched to a gene: 5. The CDR3 spans 15 residues, from the cysteine through the phenylalanine. The CDR3 DNA has 45 bases and is translated from base 1.

This clonotype originated in a human donor with rheumatoid arthritis. Recombination connected TRBV5-1 to TRBJ1-2; TRBD1 fits 8 bases in the junction. Material for sequencing was CD4+ T cells from synovial fluid. The sequence in DNA is TGCGCCAGCAGCTTACCAGGGGGCGTGAACTATGGCTACACCTTC. Its protein product is CASSLPGGVNYGYTF.